The rows below give T cell receptor beta chains drawn from one sample of a study of blood T cells in healthy people across ages. Each CDR3 protein gets one entry after TCRdb re-called the 5' RACE reads with MiXCR. The top ten clones hold about 18% of a sample with roughly 500,000 distinct CDR3 sequences, 25% to 30% of them seen once. The sequenced sample was blood. The receptors were gathered from a woman in her 70s in good health. Each CDR3 is given with its conserved first and last residue. D genes are given only for firm matches. Some rows have no size entry. The others give once, few or many, or a class for an expanded clone.

j_call,v_call,clone_size,d_call,cdr3_nt,cdr3_aa
TRBJ1-2,TRBV20-1,NA,NA,TGCAGTGCTAAACGGTTAGCTAACTATGGCTACACCTTC,CSAKRLANYGYTF
TRBJ1-3,TRBV9,few,TRBD1,TGTGCCAGCAGCCCGCAGGGGGCGTACACTGGAAACACCATATATTTT,CASSPQGAYTGNTIYF
TRBJ2-5,TRBV12-3/TRBV12-4,many,NA,TGTGCCAGCAGGCCAGGGGGGTTCGGGGAGACCCAGTACTTC,CASRPGGFGETQYF
TRBJ2-1,TRBV7-3,NA,NA,TGTGCCAGCAGCTTCCGCGGGGCAGGGGAGGGGGAGCAGTTCTTC,CASSFRGAGEGEQFF
TRBJ2-1,TRBV20-1,few,NA,TGCAGTGCGAATCGCAATGAGCAGTTCTTC,CSANRNEQFF
TRBJ2-7,TRBV20-1,NA,NA,TGCAGTGCCAGCTGGGGGGCGTTCTACGAGCAGTACTTC,CSASWGAFYEQYF
TRBJ2-2,TRBV9,NA,NA,TGTGCCAGCAGCGACGGACTCGGCAGGGGTGGCGGGGAGCTGTTTTTT,CASSDGLGRGGGELFF
TRBJ2-4,TRBV7-2,few,TRBD2,TGTGCCAGCAGCTTAGGGACTAGCGAGGACATTCAGTACTTC,CASSLGTSEDIQYF
TRBJ2-5,TRBV5-1,few,TRBD1,TGCGCCAGCAGCCACGGGACAGCAGAACCCCAAGAGACCCAGTACTTC,CASSHGTAEPQETQYF
TRBJ1-2,TRBV5-1,few,TRBD1,TGCGCCAGCGGCTTAGGAGGACAGGGTGCCATTATGTATGGCTACGCCTTC,CASGLGGQGAIMYGYAF
TRBJ2-1,TRBV12-3/TRBV12-4,NA,TRBD2,TGTGCCAGCAGTTTAGGTTGGGGCACTAGACTAGCGGGGCGGGATGAGCAGTTCTTC,CASSLGWGTRLAGRDEQFF
TRBJ2-7,TRBV7-2,few,NA,TGTGCCAGCAGCTTAGCGGGTGGAGGTCAGTACTTC,CASSLAGGGQYF
TRBJ2-6,TRBV20-1,few,NA,TGCAGTGCTAGAGATCAGGCAGCCACCTCCAGCTCTGGGGCCAACGTCCTGACTTTC,CSARDQAATSSSGANVLTF
TRBJ2-7,TRBV3-1,few,TRBD1,TGTGCCAGCAGGACAGGGGACGAGCAGTACTTC,CASRTGDEQYF
TRBJ2-5,TRBV7-2,NA,NA,TGTGCCAGCAGCTTAGGCGGCAGGGGAGCAGAGACCCAGTACTTC,CASSLGGRGAETQYF
TRBJ1-4,TRBV5-1,NA,NA,TGCGCCAGCAGCTTGACAGCGGGAAATGAAAAACTGTTTTTT,CASSLTAGNEKLFF
TRBJ2-3,TRBV14,NA,NA,TGTGCCAGCAGCCTATTGATAGGGTCCGGCACAGATACGCAGTATTTT,CASSLLIGSGTDTQYF
TRBJ2-7,TRBV25-1,few,TRBD2,TGTGCCAGCAGTGAAACTAGCGGGGGGGCAGGGGGCGAGCAGTACTTC,CASSETSGGAGGEQYF
TRBJ2-5,TRBV7-2,NA,NA,TGTGCCAGCAGTTCGTCCCGGGCGGGGGCACTGGAGACCCAGTACTTC,CASSSSRAGALETQYF
TRBJ2-5,TRBV20-1,NA,TRBD1,TGCAGTGCTTGGGACAGGGCAGAGACCCAGTACTTC,CSAWDRAETQYF
TRBJ2-5,TRBV7-2,many,NA,TGTGCCAGCAGCCGCCCGGGTGCTGGAGAGACCCAGTACTTC,CASSRPGAGETQYF
TRBJ1-2,TRBV12-3/TRBV12-4,NA,TRBD1,TGTGCCAGCAGACCGACAGGGGGCACTTTCTATGGCTACACCTTC,CASRPTGGTFYGYTF